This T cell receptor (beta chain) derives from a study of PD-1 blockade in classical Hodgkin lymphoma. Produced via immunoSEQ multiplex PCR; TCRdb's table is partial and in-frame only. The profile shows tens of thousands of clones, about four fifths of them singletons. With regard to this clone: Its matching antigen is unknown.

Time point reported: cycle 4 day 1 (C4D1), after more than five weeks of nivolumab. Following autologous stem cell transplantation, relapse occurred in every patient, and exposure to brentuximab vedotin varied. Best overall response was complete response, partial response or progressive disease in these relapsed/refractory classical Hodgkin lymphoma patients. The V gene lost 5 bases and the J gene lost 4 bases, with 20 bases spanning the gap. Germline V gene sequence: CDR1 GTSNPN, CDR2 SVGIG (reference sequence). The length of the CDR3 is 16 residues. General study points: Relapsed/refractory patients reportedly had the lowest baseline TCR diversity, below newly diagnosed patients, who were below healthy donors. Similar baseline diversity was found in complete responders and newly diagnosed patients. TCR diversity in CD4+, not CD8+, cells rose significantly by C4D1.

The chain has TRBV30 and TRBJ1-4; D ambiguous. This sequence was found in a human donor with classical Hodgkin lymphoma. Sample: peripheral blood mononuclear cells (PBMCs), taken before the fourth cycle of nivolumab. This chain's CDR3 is CAWGPPRTSYNEKLFF. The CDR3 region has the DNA TGTGCCTGGGGCCCTCCCCGAACTTCATATAATGAAAAACTGTTTTTT.